This T cell receptor (beta chain) was identified during a study of T cells in Graves' hyperthyroidism and ophthalmopathy. Findings of the study overall: Most clonotypes expanded in thyroid above 0.001 were likewise present in blood.

This CDR3 spans 16 amino acids. Germline values: CDR1 SGHDN, CDR2 FVKESK. V lost 1 base and J 3 bases, leaving 15 bases between the germline ends. Regions amplified from RNA transcripts were the TCR beta CDR3 regions. TCR CDR3 underwent first-round RT-PCR with the HTBI primer set. One entry per CDR3 protein, called by TCRdb with MiXCR from the multiplex PCR reads. This repertoire shows hundreds of thousands of distinct CDR3 sequences, 35% to 40% found once; its top ten account for over 8%. This clonotype was picked up many times. Its antigen is unknown. The hyperthyroidism was newly diagnosed and had lasted under 2 months; the patients were aged 18 to 65. On the basis of clinical symptoms, serum thyroxine and TRAb, thyroid ultrasound and orbital computed tomography, diagnoses were made. An approximately 10 ml volume of fresh peripheral blood provided the PBMCs.

The TCR originated in a young man with Graves' hyperthyroidism. V usage is TRBV14 and J usage is TRBJ1-1; perhaps TRBD1 as D (5 bases). The sample comprised blood. CDR3 in amino acids: CASSQVKLVGDTEAFF. DNA of the CDR3: TGTGCCAGCAGCCAAGTGAAGTTAGTGGGGGACACTGAAGCTTTCTTT.